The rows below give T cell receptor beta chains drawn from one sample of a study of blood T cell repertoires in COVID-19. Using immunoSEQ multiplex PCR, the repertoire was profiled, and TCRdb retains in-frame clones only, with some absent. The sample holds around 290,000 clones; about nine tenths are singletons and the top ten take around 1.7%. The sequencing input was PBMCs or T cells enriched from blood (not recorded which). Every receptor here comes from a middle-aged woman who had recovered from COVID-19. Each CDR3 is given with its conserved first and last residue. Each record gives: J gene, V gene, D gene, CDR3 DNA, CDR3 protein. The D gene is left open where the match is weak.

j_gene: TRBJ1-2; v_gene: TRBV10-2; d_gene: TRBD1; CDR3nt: TGCGCCAGCAACGGACAGGGGTTCGGCTATGGCTACACCTTC; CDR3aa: CASNGQGFGYGYTF
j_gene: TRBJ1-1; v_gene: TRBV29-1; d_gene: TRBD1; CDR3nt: TGCAGCGTCGCTAGGGGGCAGGAAACTGAAGCTTTCTTT; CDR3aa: CSVARGQETEAFF
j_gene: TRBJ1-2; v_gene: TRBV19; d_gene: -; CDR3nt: TGTGCCAGTAGTTCCGCTAGCACCGGGCGAGGCTACACCTTC; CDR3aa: CASSSASTGRGYTF
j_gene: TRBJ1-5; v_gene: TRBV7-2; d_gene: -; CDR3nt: TGTGCCAGCAGCTTCCGGGGTGATCAGCCCCAGCATTTT; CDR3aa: CASSFRGDQPQHF
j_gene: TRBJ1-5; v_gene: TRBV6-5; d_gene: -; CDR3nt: TGTGCCAGCAGCCGCCGGGACACAGGCAATCAGCCCCAGCATTTT; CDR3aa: CASSRRDTGNQPQHF
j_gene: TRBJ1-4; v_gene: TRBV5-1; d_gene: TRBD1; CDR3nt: TGCGCCAGCAGCCTAAATCCCCAGGGGGCGGGTAATGAAAAACTGTTTTTT; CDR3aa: CASSLNPQGAGNEKLFF
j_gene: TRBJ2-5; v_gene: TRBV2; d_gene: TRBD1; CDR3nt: TGTGCCAGCAGTAAAGAGAAGGGACAGGGGCGAGAGACCCAGTACTTC; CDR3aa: CASSKEKGQGRETQYF
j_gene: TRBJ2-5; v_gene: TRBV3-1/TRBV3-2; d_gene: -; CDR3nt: TGTGCCAGCAGCCAAGTAAGGGGGGAGACCCAGTACTTC; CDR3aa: CASSQVRGETQYF
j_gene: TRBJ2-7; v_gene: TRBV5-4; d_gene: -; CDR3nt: TGTGCCAGCAGCTTACTACGATTAGACCGACTAGACGAGCAGTACTTC; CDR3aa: CASSLLRLDRLDEQYF
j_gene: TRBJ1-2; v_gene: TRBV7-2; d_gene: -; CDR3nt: TGTGCCAGCAGCTTAGGCGCGTTCTATGGCTACACCTTC; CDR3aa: CASSLGAFYGYTF
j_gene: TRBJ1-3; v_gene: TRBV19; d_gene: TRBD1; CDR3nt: TGTGCCAGTAGTAACCCCGGACAGGCCTACTCTGGAAACACCATATATTTT; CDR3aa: CASSNPGQAYSGNTIYF
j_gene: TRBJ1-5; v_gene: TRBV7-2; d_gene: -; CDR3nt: TGTGCCAGCGGAGAGGACAGAGGATCCTTAAATAGCAATCAGCCCCAGCATTTT; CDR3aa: CASGEDRGSLNSNQPQHF
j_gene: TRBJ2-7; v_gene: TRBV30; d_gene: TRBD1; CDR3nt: TGTGCCTGGAGTGTACAGGGGGGCTCCTACGAGCAGTACTTC; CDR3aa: CAWSVQGGSYEQYF
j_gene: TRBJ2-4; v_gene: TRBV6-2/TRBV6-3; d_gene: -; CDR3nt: TGTGCCAGCAGTTACTCGGGCAGAGGGAACATTCAGTACTTC; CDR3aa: CASSYSGRGNIQYF
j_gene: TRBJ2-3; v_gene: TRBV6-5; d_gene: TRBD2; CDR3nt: TGTGCCAGCAGAAAGAGCGGGGTAGGAGCAGATACGCAGTATTTT; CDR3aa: CASRKSGVGADTQYF
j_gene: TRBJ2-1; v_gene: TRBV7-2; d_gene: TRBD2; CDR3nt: TGTGCCAGCAGACTGACTAGCGGCAGCTCCTACAATGAGCAGTTCTTC; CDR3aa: CASRLTSGSSYNEQFF
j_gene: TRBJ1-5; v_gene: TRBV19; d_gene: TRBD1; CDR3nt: TGTGCCAGTAGTATGACAGGGGGCCTCAATCAGCCCCAGCATTTT; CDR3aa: CASSMTGGLNQPQHF
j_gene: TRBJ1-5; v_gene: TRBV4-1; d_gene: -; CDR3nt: TGCGCCAGCAGCCGTACAACAGGTCAGCCCCAGCATTTT; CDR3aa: CASSRTTGQPQHF
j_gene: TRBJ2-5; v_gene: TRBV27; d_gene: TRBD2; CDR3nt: TGTGCCAGCAGTTCTCCGGGAGGGACCCAGTACTTC; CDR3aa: CASSSPGGTQYF
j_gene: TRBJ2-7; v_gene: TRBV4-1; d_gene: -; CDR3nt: TGCGCCAGCCAGCTGGACCGGGATAACATCTACGAGCAGTACTTC; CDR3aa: CASQLDRDNIYEQYF
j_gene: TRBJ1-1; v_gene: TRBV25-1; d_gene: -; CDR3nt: TGTGCCAGCAGTGCATGGGAGGAAGCTTTCTTT; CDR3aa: CASSAWEEAFF
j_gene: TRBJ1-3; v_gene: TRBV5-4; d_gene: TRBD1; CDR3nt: TGTGCCAGCAGCCGGGGGACAGGGAATGGAAACACCATATATTTT; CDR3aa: CASSRGTGNGNTIYF